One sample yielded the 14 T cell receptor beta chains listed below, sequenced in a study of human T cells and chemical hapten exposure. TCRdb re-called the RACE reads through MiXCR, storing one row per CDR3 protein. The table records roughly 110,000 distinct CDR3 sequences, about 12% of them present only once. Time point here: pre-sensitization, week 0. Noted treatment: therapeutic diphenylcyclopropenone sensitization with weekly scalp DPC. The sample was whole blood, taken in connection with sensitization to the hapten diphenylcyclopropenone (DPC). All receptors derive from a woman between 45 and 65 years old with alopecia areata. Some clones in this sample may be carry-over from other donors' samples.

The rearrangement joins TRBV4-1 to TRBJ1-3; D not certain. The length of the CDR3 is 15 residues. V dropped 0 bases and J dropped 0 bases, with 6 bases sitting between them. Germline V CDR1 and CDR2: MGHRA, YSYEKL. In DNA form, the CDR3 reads TGCGCCAGCAGCCAAGATAGGAGCTCTGGAAACACCATATATTTT. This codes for CASSQDRSSGNTIYF.

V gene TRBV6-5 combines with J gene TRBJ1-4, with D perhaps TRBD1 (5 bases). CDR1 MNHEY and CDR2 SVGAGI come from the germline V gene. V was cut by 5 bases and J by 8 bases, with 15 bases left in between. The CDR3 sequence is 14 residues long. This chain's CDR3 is CASSRRGEGEKLFF. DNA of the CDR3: TGTGCCAGCAGTCGACGGGGGGAAGGGGAAAAACTGTTTTTT.

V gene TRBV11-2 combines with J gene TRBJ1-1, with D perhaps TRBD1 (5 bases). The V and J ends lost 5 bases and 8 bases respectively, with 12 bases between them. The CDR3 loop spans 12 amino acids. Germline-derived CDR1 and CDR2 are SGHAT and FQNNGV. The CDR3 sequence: CASSLQGLEAFF. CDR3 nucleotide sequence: TGTGCCAGCAGCCTCCAGGGACTCGAAGCTTTCTTT.

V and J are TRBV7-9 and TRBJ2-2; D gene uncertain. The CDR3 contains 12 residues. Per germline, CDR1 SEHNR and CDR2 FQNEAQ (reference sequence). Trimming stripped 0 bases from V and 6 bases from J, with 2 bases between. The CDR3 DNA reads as TGTGCCAGCAGCTTAGCCGCCGGGGAGCTGTTTTTT. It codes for CASSLAAGELFF.

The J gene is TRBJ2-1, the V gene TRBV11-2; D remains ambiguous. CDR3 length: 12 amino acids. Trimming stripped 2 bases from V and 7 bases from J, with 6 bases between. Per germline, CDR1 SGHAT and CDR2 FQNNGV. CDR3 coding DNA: TGTGCCAGCAGCTTACAAAGGAATGAGCAGTTCTTC. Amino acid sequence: CASSLQRNEQFF. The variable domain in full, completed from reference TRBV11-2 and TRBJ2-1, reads EAGVAQSPRYKIIEKRQSVAFWCNPISGHATLYWYQQILGQGPKLLIQFQNNGVVDDSQLPKDRFSAERLKGVDSTLKIQPAKLEDSAVYLCASSLQRNEQFFGPGTRLTVL.

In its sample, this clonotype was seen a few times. CDR3 in amino acids: CASSYGTGGWGSPLHF. The CDR3 DNA reads as TGTGCCAGCAGTTATGGGACAGGGGGCTGGGGATCACCCCTCCACTTT. The chain recombines TRBV28 with TRBJ1-6, with 12 bases aligning to TRBD1. This CDR3 is 16 amino acids long. V lost 4 bases and J lost 10; bases outside the gene matches: 8. Germline V gene sequence: CDR1 MDHEN, CDR2 SYDVKM. Filled out from reference TRBV28 and TRBJ1-6, the complete variable domain reads DVKVTQSSRYLVKRTGEKVFLECVQDMDHENMFWYRQDPGLGLRLIYFSYDVKMKEKGDIPEGYSVSREKKERFSLILESASTNQTSMYLCASSYGTGGWGSPLHFGNGTRLTVT.

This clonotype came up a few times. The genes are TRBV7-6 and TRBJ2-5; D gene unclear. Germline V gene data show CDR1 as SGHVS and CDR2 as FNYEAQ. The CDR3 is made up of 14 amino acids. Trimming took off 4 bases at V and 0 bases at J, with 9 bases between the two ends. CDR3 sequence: CASSWNMYQETQYF. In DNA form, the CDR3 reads TGTGCCAGCAGCTGGAACATGTACCAAGAGACCCAGTACTTC.

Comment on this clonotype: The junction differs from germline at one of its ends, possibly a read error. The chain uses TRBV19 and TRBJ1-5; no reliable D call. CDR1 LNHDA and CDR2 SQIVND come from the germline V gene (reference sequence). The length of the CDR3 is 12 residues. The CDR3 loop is CASSIAPQRQHF. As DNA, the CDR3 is TGTGCCAGTAGTATAGCCCCCCAGCGCCAGCATTTT.

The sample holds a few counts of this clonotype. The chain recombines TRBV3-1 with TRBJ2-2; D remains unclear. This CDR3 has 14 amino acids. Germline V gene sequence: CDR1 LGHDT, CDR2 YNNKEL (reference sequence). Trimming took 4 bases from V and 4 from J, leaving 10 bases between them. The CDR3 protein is CASSPTAATGELFF. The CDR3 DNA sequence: TGTGCCAGCAGCCCCACGGCGGCCACCGGGGAGCTGTTTTTT.

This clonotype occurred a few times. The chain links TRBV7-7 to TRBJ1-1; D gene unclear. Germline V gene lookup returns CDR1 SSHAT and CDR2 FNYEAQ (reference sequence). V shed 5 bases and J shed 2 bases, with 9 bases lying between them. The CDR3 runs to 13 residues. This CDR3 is CASSVNGNTEAFF. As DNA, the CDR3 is TGTGCCAGCAGCGTCAACGGAAACACTGAAGCTTTCTTT.

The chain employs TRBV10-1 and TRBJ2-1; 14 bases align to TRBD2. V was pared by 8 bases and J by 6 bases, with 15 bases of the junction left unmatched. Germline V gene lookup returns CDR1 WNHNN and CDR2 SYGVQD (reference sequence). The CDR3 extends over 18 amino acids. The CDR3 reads CASPPLTSGGDRGNEQFF. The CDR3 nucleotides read TGCGCCAGCCCCCCCTTGACTAGCGGGGGGGATAGAGGCAATGAGCAGTTCTTC.

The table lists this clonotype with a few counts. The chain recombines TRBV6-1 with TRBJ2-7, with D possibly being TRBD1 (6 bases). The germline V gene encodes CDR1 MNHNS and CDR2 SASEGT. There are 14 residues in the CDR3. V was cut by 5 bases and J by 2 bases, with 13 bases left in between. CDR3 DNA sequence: TGTGCCAGCAGTTCCAACAGGGCACCCTACGAGCAGTACTTC. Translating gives CASSSNRAPYEQYF.

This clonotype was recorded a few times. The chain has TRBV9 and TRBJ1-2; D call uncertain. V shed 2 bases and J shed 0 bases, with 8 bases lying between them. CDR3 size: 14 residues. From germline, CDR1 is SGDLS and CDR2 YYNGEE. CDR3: CASSVAGSNYGYTF. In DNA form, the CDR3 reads TGTGCCAGCAGCGTCGCAGGATCTAACTATGGCTACACCTTC.

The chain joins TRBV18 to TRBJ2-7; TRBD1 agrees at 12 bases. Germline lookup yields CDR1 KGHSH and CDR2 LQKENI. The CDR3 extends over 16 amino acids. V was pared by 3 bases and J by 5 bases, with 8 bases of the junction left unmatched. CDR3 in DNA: TGTGCCAGCTCACCGCAGTCCGGGACAGGGGGCGACGAGCAGTACTTC. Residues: CASSPQSGTGGDEQYF.